This TCR beta chain was identified during a study of T cell repertoires in cytomegalovirus infection. Study-level information: Public TCR beta signatures were indicative of both CMV infection and a matching HLA type. Study conclusions and caveats: The ex vivo response was dominated by HLA-C-restricted CMV-specific TCR beta clonotypes. People with CMV and the relevant HLA were identified by cumulative public TCR beta family frequency.

Many counts were recorded for this clonotype. What it recognizes is unknown. Its ends do not fully match the called genes, so a read error is possible. TCRdb re-called the reads through MiXCR, storing one row per CDR3 protein. The data show some 180,000 distinct CDR3 sequences, about 21% seen once. The sample consisted of PBMCs. The sequence was collected from a human donor in good health (CMV status not recorded). Some clones in this sample may be carry-over from other donors' samples.

The CDR3 DNA follows: TGTGCCAGCAGCTCCGGGACTAGCGGACAAGAGGCCCAGTACTTC. Translation: CASSSGTSGQEAQYF. The rearrangement links TRBV7-8 to TRBJ2-5; 11 nucleotides align to TRBD2. The CDR3 loop spans 15 amino acids. Germline assignment: CDR1 SGHVS and CDR2 FQNEAQ. Using reference TRBV7-8 and TRBJ2-5 for the parts outside the CDR3, the full variable domain is GAGVSQSPRYKVAKRGQDVALRCDPISGHVSLFWYQQALGQGPEFLTYFQNEAQLDKSGLPSDRFFAERPEGSVSTLKIQRTQQEDSAVYLCASSSGTSGQEAQYFGPGTRLLVL.